Detailed here is one T cell receptor beta chain. Measured with immunoSEQ multiplex PCR; TCRdb has only the in-frame clones, and not every one. This table holds about 280,000 clones, 70% to 90% found once. The CDR3 spans 16 residues. Germline CDR1 and CDR2: LNHNV and YYDKDF (reference sequence). V lost 4 bases to trimming and J lost 0 bases, with 13 bases between them. This record comes from a study of blood T cell repertoires in COVID-19. In the study overall: T cells, B-cell-depleted T cells, or PBMCs provided the cDNA or gDNA that served as material.

J is TRBJ2-1 and V is TRBV15; D call uncertain. The sequence was collected from a woman between 65 and 79 years old with acute or convalescent COVID-19. Sequencing was carried out using peripheral blood. As DNA, the CDR3 is TGTGCCACCAGCATCGACTTGTCCGGCTCCTACAATGAGCAGTTCTTC. Its protein product is CATSIDLSGSYNEQFF.